One and the same sample provided the 21 T cell receptor beta chains below, sequenced in a study of blood T cell repertoires in COVID-19. Sequenced by immunoSEQ multiplex PCR; TCRdb stores in-frame clones only, minus some. Among fewer than 75,000 clones listed, 65% to 85% were seen once. Input material: peripheral blood. The receptors were sampled from a human donor in a cohort sampled during active COVID-19.

This clone has only one observation. The CDR3 loop reads CASRHGTGGGYGYTF. The CDR3 nucleotides read TGTGCCAGCAGACATGGGACAGGGGGCGGCTATGGCTACACCTTC. This chain links TRBV7-9 with TRBJ1-2, with 12 bases matching TRBD1. With 6 bases clipped from V and 4 bases from J, the junction kept 6 bases outside the gene matches. The CDR3 runs to 15 residues. Germline values: CDR1 SEHNR, CDR2 FQNEAQ (reference sequence).

Only a few counts were recorded for this clone. This rearrangement joins TRBV7-2 to TRBJ1-2; 7 bases are a match to TRBD1. Germline assignment: CDR1 SGHTA and CDR2 FQGNSA. CDR3 length: 14 residues. V dropped 5 bases and J dropped 4; count of bases not matched to a gene: 7. The DNA of the CDR3 is TGTGCCAGCAGCGTCAGACAGGGCTTCTATGGCTACACCTTC. It yields the protein CASSVRQGFYGYTF.

The rearrangement joins TRBV7-9 to TRBJ2-7; possibly TRBD1 for D (7 bases). This CDR3 contains 15 residues. Trimming removed 0 bases from V and 5 bases from J, with 14 bases in between. Germline assignment: CDR1 SEHNR and CDR2 FQNEAQ (reference sequence). CDR3 DNA sequence: TGTGCCAGCAGCTTAGCATCGACAGGGAGGAACGAGCAGTACTTC. Translating gives CASSLASTGRNEQYF.

The chain is built from TRBV6-6 and TRBJ2-3; D is perhaps TRBD2 (7 bases). V dropped 7 bases and J dropped 0 bases, with 14 bases sitting between them. The germline V gene encodes CDR1 MNHNY and CDR2 SVGAGI (reference sequence). There are 15 residues in the CDR3. The CDR3 here is CASNEGGTSTDTQYF. The CDR3 bases are TGTGCCAGCAACGAGGGGGGGACTAGCACAGATACGCAGTATTTT.

In this sample, this clone turned up a few times. V is TRBV7-8 and J is TRBJ1-4; no firm D call. The CDR3 is 15 residues long. V lost 4 bases, J lost 7 bases, and 16 bases lay in between. The germline gives CDR1 SGHVS, CDR2 FQNEAQ. CDR3 nucleotides: TGTGCCAGCAGCTGGCGCGCCGCGGGCCTTGAAAAACTGTTTTTT. This gives the protein CASSWRAAGLEKLFF.

The chain couples TRBV10-3 to TRBJ1-1; D is uncertain. Germline V gene lookup returns CDR1 ENHRY and CDR2 SYGVKD. The CDR3 has 15 amino acids. V was clipped by 2 bases and J by 9 bases, with 19 bases between them. The CDR3 coding sequence is TGTGCCATCAGTGAGCCTGGGCTTGGTGAGCCTAAAGCTTTCTTT. Its protein product is CAISEPGLGEPKAFF.

V and J are TRBV11-2 and TRBJ1-2; TRBD1 matches at 8 bases. The length of the CDR3 is 17 residues. Germline loops: CDR1 SGHAT, CDR2 FQNNGV. With 3 bases clipped from V and 3 bases from J, the junction kept 12 bases outside the gene matches. CDR3 DNA: TGTGCCAGCAGCTTCAGGACAGGGATTAATCTGTACTATGGCTACACCTTC. Protein product: CASSFRTGINLYYGYTF.

The count of this clone is one. The chain links TRBV3-1 (or the pseudogene TRBV3-2) to TRBJ1-2, with 7 bases matching TRBD1. This CDR3 has 16 amino acids. V was clipped by 2 bases and J by 0 bases; unmatched bases: 6. The V gene's germline CDR1 is LGHDT and CDR2 YNNKEL (reference sequence). Here the CDR3 reads CASSQRDRAANYGYTF. CDR3 DNA: TGTGCCAGCAGCCAACGCGACAGGGCGGCTAACTATGGCTACACCTTC.

The rearrangement links TRBV28 to TRBJ1-5; D not resolved. Trimming took 3 bases from V and 0 from J, leaving 9 bases between them. The length of the CDR3 is 15 residues. Per germline, CDR1 MDHEN and CDR2 SYDVKM. As DNA, the CDR3 is TGTGCCAGCAGTTTTAGTCTGAGTAGCAATCAGCCCCAGCATTTT. This sequence encodes CASSFSLSSNQPQHF.

CDR3 sequence (DNA): TGTGCCAGCAACACGGCACAGGTCAATGAAAAACTGTTTTTT. It codes for CASNTAQVNEKLFF. The chain couples TRBV6-6 to TRBJ1-4, with a tentative D call TRBD1 (5 bases). The CDR3 has 14 amino acids. Germline V lookup: CDR1 MNHNY, CDR2 SVGAGI (reference sequence). V was trimmed by 7 bases and J by 5 bases, leaving 14 bases between them.

V gene TRBV11-2 combines with J gene TRBJ2-7; 8 nucleotides match TRBD2. Germline V gene lookup returns CDR1 SGHAT and CDR2 FQNNGV. This CDR3 has 15 residues. V lost 4 bases, J lost 4 bases, and 9 bases stayed unmatched. In DNA, the CDR3 is TGTGCCAGCAGCTCAACCGGGACTAGGAAGTACGAGCAGTACTTC. Encoded protein: CASSSTGTRKYEQYF.

This sequence joins TRBV3-1 (or the pseudogene TRBV3-2) and TRBJ1-1, with TRBD1 as a possible D gene (5 bases). Looked up from germline, CDR1 is LGHDT and CDR2 is YNNKEL (reference sequence). Trimming pared 5 bases from V and 4 bases from J, leaving 11 bases between. There are 13 residues in the CDR3. This CDR3 reads CASSNGRGTEAFF. The DNA for the CDR3 is TGTGCCAGCAGCAACGGTAGGGGCACTGAAGCTTTCTTT.

A single count supports this clone. The chain has TRBV4-3 and TRBJ2-3; TRBD2 is a possible D gene (5 bases). Per germline, CDR1 LGHNA and CDR2 YSLEER. The CDR3 runs 15 residues. The germline V and J ends were trimmed by 4 bases and 2 bases, with 13 bases remaining between them. The CDR3 loop reads CASSPRPGITDTQYF. CDR3 nucleotides: TGCGCCAGCAGCCCGCGCCCGGGGATCACAGATACGCAGTATTTT.

The chain employs TRBV6-6 and TRBJ1-3; 9 bases are a match to TRBD1. The CDR3 sequence is 14 residues long. The germline gives CDR1 MNHNY, CDR2 SVGAGI (reference sequence). The ends lost 7 bases at V and 6 bases at J; junction bases unmatched: 7. In DNA form, the CDR3 reads TGTGCCAGCAACGACCGGGACAGGGTAAACACCATATATTTT. Its translation is CASNDRDRVNTIYF.

This clone was observed a handful of times. The chain couples TRBV4-3 to TRBJ1-6; no clear D. This CDR3 spans 14 amino acids. V was shortened by 0 bases and J by 10 bases, with 10 bases between the two germline ends. CDR1 and CDR2 from the germline V gene are LGHNA and YSLEER. The chain's CDR3 is CASSQDAGLSPLHF. The CDR3 region has the DNA TGCGCCAGCAGCCAAGACGCGGGTCTGTCACCCCTCCACTTT.

The table lists this clone with a few counts. V gene TRBV28 combines with J gene TRBJ1-6, with 7 positions matching TRBD1. The CDR3 contains 14 residues. V gave up 6 bases and J gave up 11 bases; unmatched junction bases: 10. The germline V gene has CDR1 MDHEN and CDR2 SYDVKM. DNA of the CDR3: TGTGCCAGCAGGCGGCCGGGACAGCTTACACCCCTCCACTTT. Its translation: CASRRPGQLTPLHF. The complete variable domain, with remaining parts taken from reference TRBV28 and TRBJ1-6, reads DVKVTQSSRYLVKRTGEKVFLECVQDMDHENMFWYRQDPGLGLRLIYFSYDVKMKEKGDIPEGYSVSREKKERFSLILESASTNQTSMYLCASRRPGQLTPLHFGNGTRLTVT.

The CDR3 DNA sequence: TGTGCCAGTAGGAACCTGAACAGGGACAGTAACTATGGCTACACCTTC. Encoded protein: CASRNLNRDSNYGYTF. This chain links TRBV19 with TRBJ1-2, with 7 bases identical to TRBD1. With 6 bases clipped from V and 1 base from J, the junction kept 11 bases outside the gene matches. CDR1 and CDR2 from the germline V gene are LNHDA and SQIVND (reference sequence). The CDR3 extends over 16 amino acids.

This clone is categorized as medium-sized. The chain is built from TRBV5-6 and TRBJ2-2; the match to TRBD1 covers 7 bases. Germline V gene data show CDR1 as SGHDT and CDR2 as YYEEEE. This CDR3 contains 15 residues. The J segment lost 4 bases and the V segment lost 2 bases, leaving 5 bases of the junction unmatched. CDR3 bases: TGTGCCAGCAGCTTAACCACAGGGGCCACCGGGGAGCTGTTTTTT. Translated: CASSLTTGATGELFF.

The chain links TRBV19 to TRBJ1-1; TRBD1 matches 8 bases. CDR1 is LNHDA, CDR2 SQIVND, per germline (reference sequence). The CDR3 length is 12 residues. V trimming: 8 bases; J trimming: 7 bases; junction bases outside the gene matches: 6. The CDR3 spells CASLDRGLEAFF. The CDR3 DNA reads TGTGCCAGTTTAGACAGGGGACTTGAAGCTTTCTTT.

The J gene is TRBJ2-1, the V gene TRBV6-2 or TRBV6-3; no clear D. The length of the CDR3 is 15 residues. Germline V lookup: CDR1 MNHEY, CDR2 SVGEGT. Trimming took off 1 base at V and 4 bases at J, with 11 bases between the two ends. The CDR3 region is CASSYLKPQYNEQFF. As DNA, the CDR3 is TGTGCCAGCAGTTACTTAAAACCACAATACAATGAGCAGTTCTTC.

The chain is built from TRBV6-5 and TRBJ2-7, with D perhaps TRBD1 (6 bases). V dropped 0 bases and J dropped 0 bases, with 12 bases sitting between them. In germline, CDR1 is MNHEY, CDR2 SVGAGI. The CDR3 totals 16 residues. The CDR3 spells CASSYSQGRGSYEQYF. CDR3 DNA sequence: TGTGCCAGCAGTTACTCTCAGGGCAGGGGCTCCTACGAGCAGTACTTC.